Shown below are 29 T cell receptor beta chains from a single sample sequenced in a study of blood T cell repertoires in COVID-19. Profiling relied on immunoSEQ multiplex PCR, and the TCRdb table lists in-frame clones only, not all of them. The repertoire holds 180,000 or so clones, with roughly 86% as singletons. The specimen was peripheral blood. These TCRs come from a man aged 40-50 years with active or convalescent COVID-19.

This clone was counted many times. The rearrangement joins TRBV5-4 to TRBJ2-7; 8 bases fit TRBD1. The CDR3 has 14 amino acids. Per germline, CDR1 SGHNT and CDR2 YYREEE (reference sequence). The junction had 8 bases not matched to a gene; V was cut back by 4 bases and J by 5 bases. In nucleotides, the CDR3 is TGTGCCAGCAGCCAAGACAGGGGAAGAGACGAGCAGTACTTC. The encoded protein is CASSQDRGRDEQYF.

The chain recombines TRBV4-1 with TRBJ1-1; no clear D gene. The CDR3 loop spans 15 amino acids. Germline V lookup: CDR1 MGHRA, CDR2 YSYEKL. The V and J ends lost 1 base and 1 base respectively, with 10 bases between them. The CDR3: CASSQALTANTEAFF. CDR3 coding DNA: TGCGCCAGCAGCCAAGCCCTGACTGCGAACACTGAAGCTTTCTTT.

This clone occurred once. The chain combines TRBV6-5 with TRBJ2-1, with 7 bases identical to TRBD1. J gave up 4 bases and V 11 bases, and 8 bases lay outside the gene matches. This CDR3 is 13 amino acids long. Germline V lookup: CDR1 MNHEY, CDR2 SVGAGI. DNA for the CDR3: TGTGCCGGAGGTGTGGGACAGTACAATGAGCAGTTCTTC. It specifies CAGGVGQYNEQFF.

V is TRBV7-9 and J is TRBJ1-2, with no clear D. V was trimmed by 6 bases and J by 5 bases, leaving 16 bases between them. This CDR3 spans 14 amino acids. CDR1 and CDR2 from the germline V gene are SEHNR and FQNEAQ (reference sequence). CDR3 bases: TGTGCCAGCAGTCCGAAGGACTGGGGTTATGGCTACACCTTC. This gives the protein CASSPKDWGYGYTF. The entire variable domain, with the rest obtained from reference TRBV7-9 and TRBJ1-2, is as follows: DTGVSQNPRHKITKRGQNVTFRCDPISEHNRLYWYRQTLGQGPEFLTYFQNEAQLEKSRLLSDRFSAERPKGSFSTLEIQRTEQGDSAMYLCASSPKDWGYGYTFGSGTRLTVV.

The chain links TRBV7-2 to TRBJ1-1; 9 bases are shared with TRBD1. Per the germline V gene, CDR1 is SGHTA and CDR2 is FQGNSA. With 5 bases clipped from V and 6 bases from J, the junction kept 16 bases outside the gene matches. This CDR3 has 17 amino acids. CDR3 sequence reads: CASSPRPGTGNYAEAFF. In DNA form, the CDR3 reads TGTGCCAGCAGCCCTAGACCCGGGACAGGGAACTATGCTGAAGCTTTCTTT. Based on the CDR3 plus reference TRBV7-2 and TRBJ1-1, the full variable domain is GAGVSQSPSNKVTEKGKDVELRCDPISGHTALYWYRQSLGQGLEFLIYFQGNSAPDKSGLPSDRFSAERTGGSVSTLTIQRTQQEDSAVYLCASSPRPGTGNYAEAFFGQGTRLTVV.

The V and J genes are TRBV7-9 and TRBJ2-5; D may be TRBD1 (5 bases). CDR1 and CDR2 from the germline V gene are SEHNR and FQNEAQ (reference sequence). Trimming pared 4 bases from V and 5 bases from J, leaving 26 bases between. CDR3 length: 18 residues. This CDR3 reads CASSSSRMGRPITETQYF. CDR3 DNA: TGTGCCAGCAGCTCATCGCGAATGGGGCGGCCCATTACGGAGACCCAGTACTTC.

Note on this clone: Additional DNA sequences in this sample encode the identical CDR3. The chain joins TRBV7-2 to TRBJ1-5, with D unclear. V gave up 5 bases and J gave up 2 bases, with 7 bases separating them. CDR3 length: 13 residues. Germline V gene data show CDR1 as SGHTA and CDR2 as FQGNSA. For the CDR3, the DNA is TGTGCCAGCAGCCTCCGGGGCAATCAGCCCCAGCATTTT. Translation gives CASSLRGNQPQHF. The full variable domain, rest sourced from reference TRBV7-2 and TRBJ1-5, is GAGVSQSPSNKVTEKGKDVELRCDPISGHTALYWYRQSLGQGLEFLIYFQGNSAPDKSGLPSDRFSAERTGGSVSTLTIQRTQQEDSAVYLCASSLRGNQPQHFGDGTRLSIL.

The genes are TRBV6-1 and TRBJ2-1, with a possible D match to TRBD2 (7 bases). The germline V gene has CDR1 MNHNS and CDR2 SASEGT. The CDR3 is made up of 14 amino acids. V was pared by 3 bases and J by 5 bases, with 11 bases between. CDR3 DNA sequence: TGTGCCAGCAGTGAGCGGGGGCTACACAATGAGCAGTTCTTC. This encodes CASSERGLHNEQFF.

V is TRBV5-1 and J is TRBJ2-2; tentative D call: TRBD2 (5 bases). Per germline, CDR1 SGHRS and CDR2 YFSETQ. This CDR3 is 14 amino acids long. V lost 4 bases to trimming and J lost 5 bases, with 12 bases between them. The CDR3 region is CASSDTGRTGELFF. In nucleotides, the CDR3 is TGCGCCAGCAGCGACACTGGGAGAACCGGGGAGCTGTTTTTT.

CDR3 sequence (DNA): TGTGCCACCCGGGACAGGGACCCCCGGGGCACAGATACGCAGTATTTT. Its translation is CATRDRDPRGTDTQYF. The chain employs TRBV28 and TRBJ2-3; 9 nucleotides agree with TRBD1. Losses at the gene ends were 10 bases for V and 1 base for J; bases not matched to a gene: 12. The germline V gene has CDR1 MDHEN and CDR2 SYDVKM. The CDR3 has 16 residues.

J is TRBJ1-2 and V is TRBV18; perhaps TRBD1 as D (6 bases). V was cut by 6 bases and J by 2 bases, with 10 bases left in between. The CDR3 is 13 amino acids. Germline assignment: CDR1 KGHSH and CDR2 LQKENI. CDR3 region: CASSRQGNYGYTF. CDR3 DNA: TGTGCCAGCTCCCGCCAGGGGAACTATGGCTACACCTTC. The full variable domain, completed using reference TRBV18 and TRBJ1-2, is NAGVMQNPRHLVRRRGQEARLRCSPMKGHSHVYWYRQLPEEGLKFMVYLQKENIIDESGMPKERFSAEFPKEGPSILRIQQVVRGDSAAYFCASSRQGNYGYTFGSGTRLTVV.

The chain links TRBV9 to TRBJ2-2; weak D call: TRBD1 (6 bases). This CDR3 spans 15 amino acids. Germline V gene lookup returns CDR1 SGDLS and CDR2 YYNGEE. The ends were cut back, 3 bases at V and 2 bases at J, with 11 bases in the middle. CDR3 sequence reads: CASSAGTQNTGELFF. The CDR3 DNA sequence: TGTGCCAGCAGCGCCGGGACACAAAACACCGGGGAGCTGTTTTTT.

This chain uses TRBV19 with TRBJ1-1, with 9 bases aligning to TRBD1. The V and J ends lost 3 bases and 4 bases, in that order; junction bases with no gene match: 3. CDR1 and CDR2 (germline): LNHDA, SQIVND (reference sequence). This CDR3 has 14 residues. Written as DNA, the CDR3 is TGTGCCAGTAGTATGCAGACAGGGGGCACTGAAGCTTTCTTT. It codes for CASSMQTGGTEAFF.

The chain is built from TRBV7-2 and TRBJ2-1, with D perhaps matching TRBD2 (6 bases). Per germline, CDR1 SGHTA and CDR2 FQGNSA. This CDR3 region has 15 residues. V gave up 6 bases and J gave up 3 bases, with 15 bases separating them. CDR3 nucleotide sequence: TGTGCCAGCAGAGGGTCGGGGGAGGTCTACAATGAGCAGTTCTTC. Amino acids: CASRGSGEVYNEQFF. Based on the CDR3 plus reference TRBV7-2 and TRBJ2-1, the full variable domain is GAGVSQSPSNKVTEKGKDVELRCDPISGHTALYWYRQSLGQGLEFLIYFQGNSAPDKSGLPSDRFSAERTGGSVSTLTIQRTQQEDSAVYLCASRGSGEVYNEQFFGPGTRLTVL.

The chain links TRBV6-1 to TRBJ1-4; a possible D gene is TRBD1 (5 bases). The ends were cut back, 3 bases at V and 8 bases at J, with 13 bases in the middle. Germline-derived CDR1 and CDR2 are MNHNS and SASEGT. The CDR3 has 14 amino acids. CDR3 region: CASSDWGRGEKLFF. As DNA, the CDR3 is TGTGCCAGCAGTGATTGGGGGAGGGGCGAAAAACTGTTTTTT.

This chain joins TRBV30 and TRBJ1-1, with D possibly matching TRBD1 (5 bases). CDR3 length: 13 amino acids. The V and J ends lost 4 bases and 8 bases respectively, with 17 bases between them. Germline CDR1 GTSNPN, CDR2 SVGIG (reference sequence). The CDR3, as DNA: TGTGCCTGGAACCGGGGTGCGGGGGAGGAAGCTTTCTTT. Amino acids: CAWNRGAGEEAFF.

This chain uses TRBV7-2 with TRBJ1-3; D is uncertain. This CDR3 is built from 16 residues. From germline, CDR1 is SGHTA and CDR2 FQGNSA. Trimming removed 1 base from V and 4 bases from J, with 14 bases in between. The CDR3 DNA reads TGTGCCAGCAGCTTAGATAGGGCACGAGGGGGAAACACCATATATTTT. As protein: CASSLDRARGGNTIYF.

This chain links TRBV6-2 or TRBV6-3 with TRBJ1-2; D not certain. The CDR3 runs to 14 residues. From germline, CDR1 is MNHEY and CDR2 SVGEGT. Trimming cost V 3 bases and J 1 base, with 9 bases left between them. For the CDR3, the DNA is TGTGCCAGCAGTTATACCCCGGTTAACTATGGCTACACCTTC. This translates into CASSYTPVNYGYTF.

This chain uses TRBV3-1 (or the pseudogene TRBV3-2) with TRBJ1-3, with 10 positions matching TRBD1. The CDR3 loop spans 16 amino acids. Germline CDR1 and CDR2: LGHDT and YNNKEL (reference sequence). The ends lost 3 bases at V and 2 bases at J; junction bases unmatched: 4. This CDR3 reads CASSHSGTGAGNTIYF. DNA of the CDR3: TGTGCCAGCAGCCATTCCGGGACAGGGGCTGGAAACACCATATATTTT.

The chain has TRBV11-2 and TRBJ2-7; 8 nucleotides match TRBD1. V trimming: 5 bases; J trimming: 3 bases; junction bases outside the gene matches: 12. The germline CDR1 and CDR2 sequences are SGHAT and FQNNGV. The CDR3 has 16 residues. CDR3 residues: CASSQTSGGGYYEQYF. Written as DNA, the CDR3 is TGTGCCAGCAGCCAAACATCAGGGGGCGGTTACTACGAGCAGTACTTC.

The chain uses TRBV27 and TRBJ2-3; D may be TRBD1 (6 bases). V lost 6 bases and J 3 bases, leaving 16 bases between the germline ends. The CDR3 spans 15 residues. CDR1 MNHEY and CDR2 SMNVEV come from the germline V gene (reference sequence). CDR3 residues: CASSLQGIITDTQYF. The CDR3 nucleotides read TGTGCCAGCAGCCTACAGGGAATAATAACAGATACGCAGTATTTT.

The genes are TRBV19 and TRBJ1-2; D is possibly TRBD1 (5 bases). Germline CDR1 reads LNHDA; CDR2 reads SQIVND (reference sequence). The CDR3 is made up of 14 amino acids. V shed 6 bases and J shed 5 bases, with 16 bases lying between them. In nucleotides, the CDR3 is TGTGCCAGTAGCCGGGACGGTGGGGGGTATGGCTACACCTTC. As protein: CASSRDGGGYGYTF.

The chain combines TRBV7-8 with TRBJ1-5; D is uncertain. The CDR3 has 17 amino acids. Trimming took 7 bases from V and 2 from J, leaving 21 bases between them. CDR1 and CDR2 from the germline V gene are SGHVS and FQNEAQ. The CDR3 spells CASTLRGPPGGNQPQHF. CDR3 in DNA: TGTGCCAGCACCCTTCGTGGCCCCCCGGGAGGCAATCAGCCCCAGCATTTT.

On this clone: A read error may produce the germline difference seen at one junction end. CDR3 sequence reads: CASSTGQGNKIF. The CDR3 DNA reads TGTGCCAGCAGTACGGGACAGGGGAATAAGATCTTC. The chain links TRBV6-2 or TRBV6-3 to TRBJ2-1, with 10 positions matching TRBD1. CDR1 is MNHEY and CDR2 is SVGEGT in the germline V gene. This CDR3 is 12 amino acids long.

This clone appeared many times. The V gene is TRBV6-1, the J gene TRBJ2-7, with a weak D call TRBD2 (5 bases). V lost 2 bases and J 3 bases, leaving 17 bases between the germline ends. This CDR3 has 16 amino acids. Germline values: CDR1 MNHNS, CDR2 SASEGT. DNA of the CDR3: TGTGCCAGCAGTGAAAAGGATGGGCACGGAGGCTACGAGCAGTACTTC. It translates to CASSEKDGHGGYEQYF.

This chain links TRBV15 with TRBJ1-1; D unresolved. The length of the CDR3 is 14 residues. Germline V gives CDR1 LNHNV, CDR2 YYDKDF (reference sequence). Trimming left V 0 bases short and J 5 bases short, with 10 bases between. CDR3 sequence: CATSRDQLATEAFF. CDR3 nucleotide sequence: TGTGCCACCAGCAGAGATCAGTTAGCAACTGAAGCTTTCTTT.

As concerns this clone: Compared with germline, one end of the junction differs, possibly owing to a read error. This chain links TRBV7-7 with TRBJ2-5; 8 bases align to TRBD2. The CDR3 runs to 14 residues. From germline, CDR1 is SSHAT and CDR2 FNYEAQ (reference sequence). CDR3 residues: CASSLAGGSETQYF. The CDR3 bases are TGTGCTAGCAGCTTGGCGGGGGGTTCAGAGACCCAGTACTTC.

Written as DNA, the CDR3 is TGCAGTGCTAATGACAGGGGCTCCATGAACACTGAAGCTTTCTTT. The encoded protein is CSANDRGSMNTEAFF. The V gene is TRBV20-1, the J gene TRBJ1-1; 8 positions match TRBD1. Germline values: CDR1 DFQATT, CDR2 SNEGSKA (reference sequence). The V segment lost 4 bases and the J segment 0 bases; nucleotides outside the gene matches: 7. The CDR3 covers 15 residues.

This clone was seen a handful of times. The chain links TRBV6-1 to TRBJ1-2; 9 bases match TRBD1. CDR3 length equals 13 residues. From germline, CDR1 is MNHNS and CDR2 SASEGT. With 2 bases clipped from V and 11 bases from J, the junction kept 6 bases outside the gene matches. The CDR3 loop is CASSETLGQGYTF. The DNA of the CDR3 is TGTGCCAGCAGTGAAACTTTGGGACAGGGTTACACCTTC.